The 15 T cell receptor beta chains below were found in one sample sequenced in a study of blood T cell repertoires in COVID-19. Libraries were prepared by immunoSEQ multiplex PCR; TCRdb keeps only in-frame clonotypes and omits some of them. The table shows over 200,000 clones, with 80% to 90% occurring only once. Sequencing input: PBMCs or T cells enriched from blood (not recorded which). All receptors derive from a man younger than 30 who had recovered from COVID-19.

The chain carries TRBV7-3 and TRBJ1-1; D gene uncertain. The CDR3 totals 12 residues. Germline CDR1 is SGHTA and CDR2 is FQGTGA. V was pared by 2 bases and J by 4 bases, with 5 bases between. The CDR3 DNA reads as TGTGCCAGCAGCTTACCCGGCACTGAAGCTTTCTTT. It yields the protein CASSLPGTEAFF.

Only one count was recorded for this clone. The CDR3 is CATSAGHTNTGELFF. The CDR3 nucleotides read TGTGCCACCAGTGCGGGACACACGAACACCGGGGAGCTGTTTTTT. The chain employs TRBV24-1 and TRBJ2-2; D is possibly TRBD1 (6 bases). Germline loops: CDR1 KGHDR, CDR2 SFDVKD. CDR3 length: 15 amino acids. Trimming left V 5 bases short and J 0 bases short, with 9 bases between.

This clone appeared a few times. The V gene is TRBV27, the J gene TRBJ2-5; 8 bases match TRBD1. This CDR3 has 15 amino acids. Per the germline V gene, CDR1 is MNHEY and CDR2 is SMNVEV (reference sequence). V shed 4 bases, J shed 5 bases, and the junction held 9 bases outside the gene matches. The CDR3 loop reads CASSSGDRMKETQYF. In nucleotides, the CDR3 is TGTGCCAGCAGTTCGGGGGACAGGATGAAGGAGACCCAGTACTTC.

V usage is TRBV6-5 and J usage is TRBJ1-1, with D perhaps matching TRBD1 (5 bases). The germline CDR1 and CDR2 sequences are MNHEY and SVGAGI. Trimming took 6 bases from V and 7 from J, leaving 12 bases between them. The length of the CDR3 is 12 residues. DNA of the CDR3: TGTGCCAGCAGAGCGGGACGGCTTGAAGCTTTCTTT. It yields the protein CASRAGRLEAFF.

This clone was seen once. The chain couples TRBV5-1 to TRBJ2-2; 9 bases are a match to TRBD1. V was pared by 7 bases and J by 4 bases, with 5 bases of the junction left unmatched. Looked up from germline, CDR1 is SGHRS and CDR2 is YFSETQ. The CDR3 length is 14 residues. CDR3 sequence reads: CASQGQGITGELFF. The CDR3 DNA is TGCGCCAGCCAGGGACAGGGTATCACCGGGGAGCTGTTTTTT.

The chain uses TRBV11-2 and TRBJ1-2; D is unclear. The CDR3 is 15 amino acids. Trimming removed 4 bases from V and 2 bases from J, with 14 bases in between. Germline V gene data show CDR1 as SGHAT and CDR2 as FQNNGV. The DNA of the CDR3 is TGTGCCAGCAGCTCCCCGAGGCGTTCCAACTATGGCTACACCTTC. Encoded protein: CASSSPRRSNYGYTF.

This rearrangement joins TRBV19 to TRBJ2-1, with 7 positions matching TRBD2. CDR1 is LNHDA and CDR2 is SQIVND in the germline V gene (reference sequence). V lost 0 bases to trimming and J lost 0 bases; unmatched junction nucleotides: 2. This CDR3 is built from 16 residues. The DNA for the CDR3 is TGTGCCAGTAGTATAGATAGCGGGCACTCCTACAATGAGCAGTTCTTC. Its translation is CASSIDSGHSYNEQFF. The full variable domain, in which reference TRBV19 and TRBJ2-1 provide the parts outside the CDR3, is DGGITQSPKYLFRKEGQNVTLSCEQNLNHDAMYWYRQDPGQGLRLIYYSQIVNDFQKGDIAEGYSVSREKKESFPLTVTSAQKNPTAFYLCASSIDSGHSYNEQFFGPGTRLTVL.

The CDR3 loop reads CASSYRTSLAGDNEQFF. The CDR3 coding sequence is TGTGCCAGCAGCTATCGCACCTCCCTAGCGGGAGACAATGAGCAGTTCTTC. The chain combines TRBV3-1 (or the pseudogene TRBV3-2) with TRBJ2-1; TRBD2 aligns across 10 bases. The trim removed 5 bases at V and 5 bases at J, leaving 12 bases unmatched. Germline loops: CDR1 LGHDT, CDR2 YNNKEL (reference sequence). The CDR3 consists of 17 residues.

The chain joins TRBV6-5 to TRBJ2-2, with D maybe TRBD2 (6 bases). Germline assignment: CDR1 MNHEY and CDR2 SVGAGI. V was clipped by 6 bases and J by 2 bases, with 13 bases between them. The CDR3 totals 15 residues. CDR3 in DNA: TGTGCCAGCAGACCCCGGGACTTAAACACCGGGGAGCTGTTTTTT. Encoded protein: CASRPRDLNTGELFF.

V is TRBV12-5 and J is TRBJ1-5, with D possibly TRBD1 on 5 matching bases. Trimming took off 0 bases at V and 4 bases at J, with 13 bases between the two ends. Germline values: CDR1 LGHNT, CDR2 FRNRAP. CDR3 length: 16 amino acids. The chain's CDR3 is CASGLVLGGLNQPQHF. CDR3 in DNA: TGTGCTAGTGGTTTGGTACTGGGGGGGTTAAATCAGCCCCAGCATTTT.

The chain employs TRBV4-2 and TRBJ2-5; 8 bases are a match to TRBD2. CDR1 is LGHNA and CDR2 is YNFKEQ in the germline V gene. The ends lost 0 bases at V and 5 bases at J; junction bases unmatched: 5. CDR3 length: 15 amino acids. This CDR3 reads CASSQESGGRETQYF. In nucleotides, the CDR3 is TGTGCCAGCAGCCAAGAGAGTGGCGGGAGGGAGACCCAGTACTTC.

The V gene is TRBV6-5, the J gene TRBJ1-6; 10 bases line up with TRBD1. This CDR3 contains 15 residues. Per germline, CDR1 MNHEY and CDR2 SVGAGI. J was trimmed by 13 bases and V by 2 bases; bases with no gene match: 8. CDR3 DNA sequence: TGTGCCAGCAGTTACGGTGGGGACAGGGGTTGGCCCCTCCACTTT. Translating it yields CASSYGGDRGWPLHF.

This chain connects TRBV12-3 or TRBV12-4 to TRBJ1-6; no clear D. Trimming removed 5 bases from V and 15 bases from J, with 14 bases in between. The CDR3 extends over 12 amino acids. The CDR3 DNA reads TGTGCCAGCAGTCCAGGATTAATTCACCTCCACTTT. Translated: CASSPGLIHLHF.

The genes are TRBV3-1 (or the pseudogene TRBV3-2) and TRBJ2-1; 11 nucleotides line up with TRBD2. The CDR3 is made up of 17 amino acids. Germline V gene sequence: CDR1 LGHDT, CDR2 YNNKEL (reference sequence). V lost 4 bases and J lost 7; bases outside the gene matches: 12. DNA for the CDR3: TGTGCCAGCAGCCCTTTTGGTCTAGCGGGAGGAACAAATGAGCAGTTCTTC. Translation gives CASSPFGLAGGTNEQFF.

This chain uses TRBV19 with TRBJ2-2; 7 bases fit TRBD2. Germline V gene lookup returns CDR1 LNHDA and CDR2 SQIVND (reference sequence). The CDR3 totals 17 residues. V shed 2 bases, J shed 6 bases, and the junction held 12 bases outside the gene matches. The CDR3 coding sequence is TGTGCCAGTAGTATATTTGGGGGGGGAGTAATCCCCGGGGAGCTGTTTTTT. Its protein product is CASSIFGGGVIPGELFF.